This T cell receptor (beta chain) was retrieved from a study of cytomegalovirus exposure and HLA in healthy donors. Findings and limits, study-wide: Associated with cytomegalovirus, according to the listing, were 150 to 200 TCR beta chains. In a later analysis, first-cohort TCR clusters were found to tend to co-occur in the 95 to 150 validation repertoires.

Using immunoSEQ multiplex PCR, the repertoire was profiled, and TCRdb retains in-frame clones only, with some absent. The table includes 75,000 to 90,000 clones, roughly 95% detected once. Unmatched junction bases numbered 10, after V lost 5 bases and J lost 5 bases. Germline V CDR1 and CDR2: MDHEN, SYDVKM. There are 15 residues in the CDR3. Points on this clone: The antigen remains undetermined.

The specimen sequenced was PBMCs. This rearrangement joins TRBV28 to TRBJ2-7; TRBD1 matches 9 bases. The clonotype comes from a young woman in good health and CMV-seronegative. The CDR3 DNA reads as TGTGCCAGCAGTCCCCCGGGACAGGGTATCAACGAGCAGTACTTC. Protein: CASSPPGQGINEQYF.